One and the same sample provided the 18 T cell receptor beta chains below, sequenced in a study of blood T cell repertoires in COVID-19. TCRdb keeps only in-frame clones here, not all; method: immunoSEQ multiplex PCR. In the table there are approximately 230,000 clones, just over 85% of which are singletons. The specimen sequenced was PBMCs or T cells enriched from blood (not recorded which). These receptors were collected from a woman aged 50 to 65 with acute COVID-19.

This clone was observed a single time. The chain carries TRBV5-4 and TRBJ1-6; possibly TRBD1 for D (5 bases). CDR3 length: 18 residues. Trimming stripped 0 bases from V and 2 bases from J, with 15 bases between. From germline, CDR1 is SGHNT and CDR2 YYREEE (reference sequence). Here the CDR3 DNA reads TGTGCCAGCAGCTTGGCGCCCGGTACAGGACCCTATAATTCACCCCTCCACTTT. It yields the protein CASSLAPGTGPYNSPLHF.

The chain is built from TRBV5-1 and TRBJ2-5, with TRBD2 matching over 12 bases. The CDR3 covers 16 residues. Losses at the gene ends were 4 bases for V and 1 base for J; bases not matched to a gene: 5. Germline V gene sequence: CDR1 SGHRS, CDR2 YFSETQ. The chain's CDR3 is CASSQGLAGFQETQYF. The CDR3 region has the DNA TGCGCCAGCAGCCAGGGACTAGCGGGTTTCCAAGAGACCCAGTACTTC.

This chain joins TRBV12-5 and TRBJ2-5; 8 bases line up with TRBD1. This CDR3 is built from 17 residues. The V gene's germline CDR1 is LGHNT and CDR2 FRNRAP. V trimming: 0 bases; J trimming: 5 bases; junction bases outside the gene matches: 11. The CDR3 bases are TGTGCTAGTGGTTTGGTACCAGGCAGGGGGCTTTCCGAGACCCAGTACTTC. Protein sequence: CASGLVPGRGLSETQYF.

This rearrangement joins TRBV18 to TRBJ2-2, with 7 nucleotides matching TRBD2. The CDR3 loop spans 17 amino acids. In germline, CDR1 is KGHSH, CDR2 LQKENI. The J segment lost 6 bases and the V segment lost 3 bases, leaving 13 bases of the junction unmatched. CDR3 DNA: TGTGCCAGCTCACCTATCCAGTTCCAGGGAGGGGCCGGGGAGCTGTTTTTT. Protein sequence: CASSPIQFQGGAGELFF.

The chain combines TRBV6-5 with TRBJ2-1; 7 positions agree with TRBD2. V lost 6 bases and J lost 8; bases outside the gene matches: 7. The CDR3 extends over 13 amino acids. CDR1 and CDR2 (germline): MNHEY, SVGAGI. CDR3 region: CASSRTSRDEQFF. The CDR3 DNA reads as TGTGCCAGCAGCAGGACTAGTCGCGATGAGCAGTTCTTC.

The chain links TRBV6-2 or TRBV6-3 to TRBJ1-2; D perhaps matches TRBD1 (6 bases). The germline V gene encodes CDR1 MNHEY and CDR2 SVGEGT. The V gene lost 5 bases and the J gene lost 5 bases, with 15 bases spanning the gap. This CDR3 is built from 14 residues. The CDR3 here is CASSDTGKGYGYTF. The CDR3 nucleotides read TGTGCCAGCAGTGACACAGGGAAGGGGTATGGCTACACCTTC.

The chain is built from TRBV7-3 and TRBJ2-3; a weak D match, TRBD2 (5 bases). The germline gives CDR1 SGHTA, CDR2 FQGTGA. The CDR3 contains 15 residues. The V end was cut by 2 bases, the J end by 1 base, with 10 bases between. For the CDR3, the DNA is TGTGCCAGCAGCTTAGGCTTTAGCGGCACAGATACGCAGTATTTT. Amino acid sequence: CASSLGFSGTDTQYF. Full variable domain (rest looked up from reference TRBV7-3 and TRBJ2-3): GAGVSQTPSNKVTEKGKYVELRCDPISGHTALYWYRQSLGQGPEFLIYFQGTGAADDSGLPNDRFFAVRPEGSVSTLKIQRTERGDSAVYLCASSLGFSGTDTQYFGPGTRLTVL.

The chain combines TRBV27 with TRBJ2-3; D perhaps matches TRBD2 (6 bases). The germline gives CDR1 MNHEY, CDR2 SMNVEV (reference sequence). V was trimmed by 0 bases and J by 5 bases, leaving 12 bases between them. This CDR3 is built from 15 residues. This chain's CDR3 is CASSLSGGPRDTQYF. Here the CDR3 DNA reads TGTGCCAGCAGTTTATCGGGAGGCCCGCGAGATACGCAGTATTTT.

The rearrangement uses TRBV5-1 and TRBJ2-3; 15 bases align to TRBD2. The CDR3 has 17 amino acids. The V and J ends lost 4 bases and 4 bases, in that order; junction bases with no gene match: 7. Germline V CDR1 and CDR2: SGHRS, YFSETQ. CDR3: CASSLRTSGRAADTQYF. The CDR3 DNA reads TGCGCCAGCAGCCTCCGGACTAGCGGGAGGGCTGCAGATACGCAGTATTTT.

The chain employs TRBV6-5 and TRBJ1-2, with 8 nucleotides matching TRBD1. After removal of 2 bases from V and 1 base from J, the junction contained 6 bases not matched to a gene. Germline CDR1 reads MNHEY; CDR2 reads SVGAGI. CDR3 size: 16 residues. DNA for the CDR3: TGTGCCAGCAGTTACGCCAGGGACAGGATTAACTATGGCTACACCTTC. Translation gives CASSYARDRINYGYTF.

Of note for this clone: Germline is not matched at one junction end, which may reflect a read error. J is TRBJ2-3 and V is TRBV4-1, with TRBD1 matching 7 bases. Germline assignment: CDR1 MGHRA and CDR2 YSYEKL. CDR3 size: 16 residues. The DNA of the CDR3 is TGCGCCAGCAGCAAAGACAGGGTAACTAGCACAGATACGCAGTATTTT. Residues: CASSKDRVTSTDTQYF.

The CDR3: CASSAAGGPYNEQFF. The CDR3 bases are TGTGCCAGCAGTGCAGCGGGAGGGCCCTACAATGAGCAGTTCTTC. The chain recombines TRBV2 with TRBJ2-1, with TRBD2 identical over 10 bases. The germline gives CDR1 SNHLY, CDR2 FYNNEI. V lost 4 bases and J lost 2; bases outside the gene matches: 2. CDR3 length: 15 amino acids. The complete variable domain, with remaining parts taken from reference TRBV2 and TRBJ2-1, reads EPEVTQTPSHQVTQMGQEVILRCVPISNHLYFYWYRQILGQKVEFLVSFYNNEISEKSEIFDDQFSVERPDGSNFTLKIRSTKLEDSAMYFCASSAAGGPYNEQFFGPGTRLTVL.

This clone counts as medium-sized. CDR3 nucleotide sequence: TGTGCCAGCAGTCCCCCCCGGGTAAGCTCTGGGGCCAACGTCCTGACTTTC. Translating it yields CASSPPRVSSGANVLTF. The chain carries TRBV27 and TRBJ2-6; D remains ambiguous. V was pared by 5 bases and J by 0 bases, with 14 bases between. The CDR3 runs 17 residues. Germline CDR1 reads MNHEY; CDR2 reads SMNVEV (reference sequence). The entire variable domain, with the rest obtained from reference TRBV27 and TRBJ2-6, is as follows: EAQVTQNPRYLITVTGKKLTVTCSQNMNHEYMSWYRQDPGLGLRQIYYSMNVEVTDKGDVPEGYKVSRKEKRNFPLILESPSPNQTSLYFCASSPPRVSSGANVLTFGAGSRLTVL.

The rearrangement joins TRBV6-2 or TRBV6-3 to TRBJ2-7; TRBD1 matches 7 bases. Germline CDR1 MNHEY, CDR2 SVGEGT. The length of the CDR3 is 14 residues. The V segment lost 1 base and the J segment 5 bases; nucleotides outside the gene matches: 5. The CDR3 here is CASSYLGRGNEQYF. The CDR3 bases are TGTGCCAGCAGTTACTTGGGCAGGGGGAACGAGCAGTACTTC.

This chain joins TRBV7-2 and TRBJ2-1; no clear D gene. Trimming left V 1 base short and J 9 bases short, with 7 bases between. CDR3 size: 12 residues. CDR1 and CDR2 (germline): SGHTA, FQGNSA. CDR3 nucleotide sequence: TGTGCCAGCAGCTTAGTGCGCCTTGAGCAGTTCTTC. Encoded protein: CASSLVRLEQFF.

V is TRBV5-1 and J is TRBJ2-3; D ambiguous. With 3 bases removed from V and 1 base from J, the gap between germline ends came to 6 bases. CDR3 length: 13 amino acids. In germline, CDR1 is SGHRS, CDR2 YFSETQ. The CDR3, as DNA: TGCGCCAGCAGCTCCCCTGGCACAGATACGCAGTATTTT. Translated: CASSSPGTDTQYF.

The rearrangement joins TRBV9 to TRBJ2-3, with D perhaps matching TRBD2 (5 bases). The CDR3 sequence is 16 residues long. Trimming left V 2 bases short and J 1 base short, with 14 bases between. CDR1 and CDR2 from the germline V gene are SGDLS and YYNGEE. The CDR3 nucleotides are TGTGCCAGCAGCGTCATCACCGGGGTGGGCACAGATACGCAGTATTTT. This gives the protein CASSVITGVGTDTQYF.

The chain joins TRBV3-1 (or the pseudogene TRBV3-2) to TRBJ1-2, with D hard to call. CDR1 is LGHDT, CDR2 YNNKEL, per germline (reference sequence). With 2 bases removed from V and 7 bases from J, the gap between germline ends came to 5 bases. This CDR3 is 11 amino acids long. This chain's CDR3 is CASSQLFGYTF. CDR3 nucleotide sequence: TGTGCCAGCAGCCAATTATTTGGCTACACCTTC.